The 29 T cell receptor beta chains below come from one sample, sequenced in a study of OX40 agonist ivuxolimab in advanced cancers. Assay used: immunoSEQ multiplex PCR; TCRdb lists only in-frame clones, some missing. The table lists some 68,000 clones, around 90% of them singletons. Sequences were derived from CD4+ or CD8+ T cells sorted from blood, sampled in a trial of the OX40 agonist ivuxolimab. The receptors here all came from an adult with an advanced solid tumor such as melanoma, head and neck, liver or kidney cancer.

The rearrangement joins TRBV7-9 to TRBJ2-7, with 9 bases that match TRBD2. Germline V gene sequence: CDR1 SEHNR, CDR2 FQNEAQ (reference sequence). V was clipped by 4 bases and J by 6 bases; unmatched bases: 10. This CDR3 contains 15 residues. CDR3: CASSYRAGGLVEQYF. CDR3 DNA: TGTGCCAGCAGCTACCGGGCGGGAGGGCTGGTCGAGCAGTACTTC.

The count of this clone is one. The chain has TRBV7-6 and TRBJ2-3; 8 bases match TRBD2. Germline values: CDR1 SGHVS, CDR2 FNYEAQ. CDR3 length: 15 residues. V lost 4 bases, J lost 3 bases, and 6 bases stayed unmatched. CDR3: CASSSLGGRTDTQYF. In DNA form, the CDR3 reads TGTGCCAGCAGCTCCCTCGGCGGGAGGACAGATACGCAGTATTTT.

This clone was detected only a few times. The V and J genes are TRBV5-6 and TRBJ2-2, with 11 bases aligning to TRBD1. V was clipped by 3 bases and J by 4 bases; unmatched bases: 2. Germline CDR1 SGHDT, CDR2 YYEEEE. The CDR3 is made up of 15 amino acids. This CDR3 reads CASSSGTGGTGELFF. CDR3 sequence (DNA): TGTGCCAGCAGCTCCGGGACAGGGGGCACCGGGGAGCTGTTTTTT.

This clone appeared once. The chain couples TRBV13 to TRBJ2-3; D gene unclear. With 2 bases removed from V and 5 bases from J, the gap between germline ends came to 5 bases. The CDR3 length is 12 residues. Germline V lookup: CDR1 PRHDT, CDR2 FYEKMQ (reference sequence). CDR3: CASSLQGDTQYF. In DNA form, the CDR3 reads TGTGCCAGCAGCTTACAAGGAGATACGCAGTATTTT.

This rearrangement joins TRBV2 to TRBJ2-3; 9 bases map to TRBD2. V gave up 4 bases and J gave up 5 bases; unmatched junction bases: 4. The CDR3 is made up of 14 amino acids. CDR1 and CDR2 (germline): SNHLY, FYNNEI. CDR3 sequence (DNA): TGTGCCAGCAGTGGGACTAGCGTGGGAGATACGCAGTATTTT. Encoded protein: CASSGTSVGDTQYF. The variable domain in full, completed from reference TRBV2 and TRBJ2-3, reads EPEVTQTPSHQVTQMGQEVILRCVPISNHLYFYWYRQILGQKVEFLVSFYNNEISEKSEIFDDQFSVERPDGSNFTLKIRSTKLEDSAMYFCASSGTSVGDTQYFGPGTRLTVL.

The rearrangement links TRBV19 to TRBJ1-5; 9 positions agree with TRBD1. The CDR3 sequence is 16 residues long. Germline CDR1 LNHDA, CDR2 SQIVND (reference sequence). With 1 base clipped from V and 4 bases from J, the junction kept 5 bases outside the gene matches. The DNA for the CDR3 is TGTGCCAGTAGTATAGGGGGGACAGGGCCAAATCAGCCCCAGCATTTT. Translation gives CASSIGGTGPNQPQHF. Using reference TRBV19 and TRBJ1-5 for the parts outside the CDR3, the full variable domain is DGGITQSPKYLFRKEGQNVTLSCEQNLNHDAMYWYRQDPGQGLRLIYYSQIVNDFQKGDIAEGYSVSREKKESFPLTVTSAQKNPTAFYLCASSIGGTGPNQPQHFGDGTRLSIL.

V usage is TRBV6-1 and J usage is TRBJ1-1, with D tentatively TRBD1 (5 bases). V lost 2 bases, J lost 0 bases, and 7 bases lay in between. Germline V gene data show CDR1 as MNHNS and CDR2 as SASEGT. The CDR3 consists of 14 residues. In DNA, the CDR3 is TGTGCCAGCAGTGAACTGGGGGTGAACACTGAAGCTTTCTTT. Amino acids: CASSELGVNTEAFF.

This rearrangement joins TRBV10-3 to TRBJ2-5; D gene uncertain. This CDR3 spans 10 amino acids. Germline V gene sequence: CDR1 ENHRY, CDR2 SYGVKD. V lost 8 bases and J lost 3, with 4 bases in between. The CDR3 DNA is TGTGCCATCGGGGAAGAGACCCAGTACTTC. The encoded protein is CAIGEETQYF.

This chain connects TRBV28 to TRBJ1-5, with a tentative D call TRBD1 (6 bases). Trimming cost V 6 bases and J 1 base, with 13 bases left between them. The CDR3 sequence is 15 residues long. Germline V gene data show CDR1 as MDHEN and CDR2 as SYDVKM. The CDR3 here is CASSFLDRSNQPQHF. The CDR3 coding sequence is TGTGCCAGCAGCTTTCTAGACAGGAGCAATCAGCCCCAGCATTTT.

The chain uses TRBV2 and TRBJ2-1; 12 nucleotides line up with TRBD2. CDR1 is SNHLY and CDR2 is FYNNEI in the germline V gene. J gave up 10 bases and V 6 bases, and 10 bases lay outside the gene matches. There are 15 residues in the CDR3. The DNA of the CDR3 is TGTGCCAGCAGGCCCAGACTAGCGGGAGCATCCGAGCAGTTCTTC. Its translation: CASRPRLAGASEQFF.

The rearrangement links TRBV15 to TRBJ2-7; D perhaps matches TRBD1 (6 bases). The germline V gene has CDR1 LNHNV and CDR2 YYDKDF (reference sequence). The CDR3 is 15 amino acids. Trimming removed 1 base from V and 5 bases from J, with 15 bases in between. CDR3 bases: TGTGCCACCAGCAGAGGGACAGAGGCCAGGGACGAGCAGTACTTC. Its translation is CATSRGTEARDEQYF.

This rearrangement joins TRBV19 to TRBJ2-3, with TRBD1 as a possible D gene (5 bases). V lost 4 bases, J lost 3 bases, and 5 bases lay in between. Germline CDR1 reads LNHDA; CDR2 reads SQIVND (reference sequence). CDR3 length equals 12 residues. CDR3: CASSRQTDTQYF. CDR3 nucleotides: TGTGCCAGTAGTAGACAGACAGATACGCAGTATTTT. Full variable domain (rest looked up from reference TRBV19 and TRBJ2-3): DGGITQSPKYLFRKEGQNVTLSCEQNLNHDAMYWYRQDPGQGLRLIYYSQIVNDFQKGDIAEGYSVSREKKESFPLTVTSAQKNPTAFYLCASSRQTDTQYFGPGTRLTVL.

The chain carries TRBV5-1 and TRBJ2-2; the match to TRBD2 covers 8 bases. The CDR3 extends over 18 amino acids. Germline CDR1 is SGHRS and CDR2 is YFSETQ. J lost 4 bases, V lost 1 base, and 12 bases had no gene match. CDR3 sequence reads: CASSLSPGGLGFTGELFF. The DNA for the CDR3 is TGCGCCAGCAGCTTGAGCCCGGGAGGGCTGGGGTTCACCGGGGAGCTGTTTTTT.

The chain is built from TRBV14 and TRBJ2-3; D not certain. CDR1 SGHDN and CDR2 FVKESK come from the germline V gene. V lost 8 bases, J lost 2 bases, and 20 bases lay in between. The CDR3 is 16 residues long. The CDR3, as DNA: TGTGCCAGCGGCCCCCCCCTGATGGGATACACAGATACGCAGTATTTT. Its protein product is CASGPPLMGYTDTQYF.

The rearrangement joins TRBV5-1 to TRBJ2-5, with 7 bases aligning to TRBD2. Germline V gene lookup returns CDR1 SGHRS and CDR2 YFSETQ. This CDR3 region has 15 residues. V shed 0 bases and J 2 bases; nucleotides not matched to a gene: 4. The DNA for the CDR3 is TGCGCCAGCAGCTTGGGGCGGGAGTGGCAAGAGACCCAGTACTTC. Amino acids: CASSLGREWQETQYF.

V is TRBV5-1 and J is TRBJ2-5; 13 positions match TRBD2. Germline V lookup: CDR1 SGHRS, CDR2 YFSETQ. The ends lost 5 bases at V and 9 bases at J; junction bases unmatched: 7. This CDR3 has 14 amino acids. In nucleotides, the CDR3 is TGCGCCAGCAGAGAGACTAGCGGGGGGCGGGCCCAGTACTTC. This codes for CASRETSGGRAQYF.

This rearrangement joins TRBV11-3 to TRBJ2-1, with D perhaps matching TRBD1 (7 bases). This CDR3 region has 15 residues. V lost 2 bases, J lost 6 bases, and 14 bases lay in between. Germline lookup yields CDR1 SGHNT and CDR2 YENEEA. In DNA, the CDR3 is TGTGCCAGCAGCTTAAGGAGGGGGCCACCCAATGAGCAGTTCTTC. Translating gives CASSLRRGPPNEQFF.

V and J are TRBV7-2 and TRBJ2-3, with D maybe TRBD1 (6 bases). V was cut by 2 bases and J by 10 bases, with 16 bases left in between. CDR3 length: 14 amino acids. Germline lookup yields CDR1 SGHTA and CDR2 FQGNSA. CDR3 nucleotides: TGTGCCAGCAGCTTATTGCCCCAGGGGCCGGCGCAGTATTTT. It is translated as CASSLLPQGPAQYF.

The chain links TRBV21-1 to TRBJ2-7; the table names TRBD2, a call not compared with the DNA. TRBV21-1 is noted as a pseudogene. This CDR3 contains 14 residues. The CDR3 protein is CASSPRLWTYEQYF. The CDR3 DNA sequence: TGTGCCAGCAGCCCCAGACTTTGGACCTACGAGCAGTACTTC.

The rearrangement links TRBV27 to TRBJ1-3; D remains ambiguous. Germline-derived CDR1 and CDR2 are MNHEY and SMNVEV (reference sequence). CDR3 length: 13 amino acids. V shed 8 bases and J shed 2 bases, with 10 bases lying between them. The CDR3 sequence: CASADSPGNTIYF. Here the CDR3 DNA reads TGTGCCAGCGCGGACTCTCCTGGAAACACCATATATTTT.

The V gene is TRBV18, the J gene TRBJ2-3; the D gene is possibly TRBD1 (6 bases). CDR1 KGHSH and CDR2 LQKENI come from the germline V gene. Trimming shortened V by 5 bases and J by 2 bases, and 14 bases separated the two germline ends. This CDR3 comprises 15 residues. The CDR3 DNA is TGTGCCAGCTCATCACAGGGTCTCATCACAGATACGCAGTATTTT. Its translation is CASSSQGLITDTQYF.

The genes are TRBV18 and TRBJ2-2; D not resolved. The CDR3 runs to 13 residues. The ends were cut back, 1 base at V and 4 bases at J, with 4 bases in the middle. Germline-derived CDR1 and CDR2 are KGHSH and LQKENI. CDR3 nucleotide sequence: TGTGCCAGCTCACCACGTACCACCGGGGAGCTGTTTTTT. Its translation is CASSPRTTGELFF.

This chain's CDR3 is CASSSLADGGETQYF. Written as DNA, the CDR3 is TGTGCCAGCAGCTCGCTAGCGGACGGCGGTGAGACCCAGTACTTC. This chain joins TRBV7-2 and TRBJ2-5; 7 bases fit TRBD2. With V trimmed by 4 bases and J by 5 bases, 10 bases remained unmatched. This CDR3 region has 15 residues. Germline V CDR1 and CDR2: SGHTA, FQGNSA.

The rearrangement links TRBV6-6 to TRBJ2-2; 9 bases agree with TRBD2. V lost 11 bases and J lost 2; bases outside the gene matches: 6. Germline CDR1 is MNHNY and CDR2 is SVGAGI (reference sequence). The CDR3 covers 14 residues. The CDR3 coding sequence is TGTGCCTGCCAGCGGGGGGAAAACACCGGGGAGCTGTTTTTT. It encodes CACQRGENTGELFF.

The V gene is TRBV28, the J gene TRBJ1-2; D uncertain. The CDR3 is made up of 12 amino acids. The germline CDR1 and CDR2 sequences are MDHEN and SYDVKM. V lost 4 bases, J lost 2 bases, and 5 bases lay in between. The CDR3 protein is CASSYGNYGYTF. Here the CDR3 DNA reads TGTGCCAGCAGTTACGGGAACTATGGCTACACCTTC.

The CDR3 sequence: CASTNGGSGRNEQFF. As DNA, the CDR3 is TGTGCCAGTACAAACGGGGGTAGCGGAAGGAATGAGCAGTTCTTC. The gene calls are TRBV19 and TRBJ2-1; weak D call: TRBD2 (6 bases). The CDR3 totals 15 residues. V lost 7 bases and J lost 7, with 20 bases in between. CDR1 and CDR2 (germline): LNHDA, SQIVND (reference sequence).

The gene calls are TRBV19 and TRBJ2-6; D may be TRBD1 (6 bases). The germline V gene encodes CDR1 LNHDA and CDR2 SQIVND (reference sequence). Trimming cost V 5 bases and J 0 bases, with 11 bases left between them. The CDR3 contains 16 residues. The CDR3 region is CASSPGQYSGANVLTF. The CDR3 DNA sequence: TGTGCCAGTAGTCCCGGACAGTACTCTGGGGCCAACGTCCTGACTTTC.

The chain links TRBV28 to TRBJ2-3; TRBD1 agrees at 11 bases. From germline, CDR1 is MDHEN and CDR2 SYDVKM. CDR3 length: 15 amino acids. Trimming removed 4 bases from V and 5 bases from J; junction bases left unmatched: 5. CDR3 sequence reads: CASSSLGTGGDTQYF. CDR3 nucleotides: TGTGCCAGCAGTTCTCTGGGGACAGGGGGAGATACGCAGTATTTT.

The chain joins TRBV19 to TRBJ2-3; D tentatively fits TRBD1 or TRBD2 (6 bases each). The CDR3 consists of 17 residues. Trimming cost V 0 bases and J 1 base, with 14 bases left between them. CDR1 and CDR2 from the germline V gene are LNHDA and SQIVND (reference sequence). The CDR3 DNA sequence: TGTGCCAGTAGTATAGATCTAGGGGGGCCCGGCACAGATACGCAGTATTTT. Translated: CASSIDLGGPGTDTQYF.